Listed below are T cell receptor beta chains from one sample, sequenced in a study of glioma-infiltrating T cells after dendritic cell vaccination. Data came from immunoSEQ multiplex PCR; TCRdb stores just in-frame clones and leaves some out. The data show 65,000 to 90,000 clones, over 70% seen once. This material consisted of blood, taken before dendritic cell vaccination. These receptors came from a human donor with glioblastoma. Each CDR3 is given with its conserved first and last residue. A D gene is named only where the DNA matches it firmly.

-	TRBV28	TRBJ1-1	CASNGLAGETEAFF
TRBD1	TRBV6-5	TRBJ2-1	CASSLDRGLYNEQFF
-	TRBV7-2	TRBJ1-2	CASSSNYGYTF
-	TRBV6-6	TRBJ1-1	CASVRTSRVFVSEAFF
-	TRBV19	TRBJ2-3	CASSMALVRTDTQYF
-	TRBV7-9	TRBJ2-1	CASWGSWSYEQFF
TRBD2	TRBV5-1	TRBJ2-3	CASSRTSGSRTDTQYF
TRBD1	TRBV19	TRBJ2-2	CASSPDRGTNTGELFF
TRBD1	TRBV5-6	TRBJ1-2	CASNTQGLNYGYTF
TRBD1	TRBV5-6	TRBJ2-7	CASSSTGGSYEQYF
-	TRBV2	TRBJ1-2	CASSEPRGGYGYTF
TRBD1	TRBV6-1	TRBJ2-5	CASSGQGQETQYF
-	TRBV27	TRBJ2-1	CASSLQLPNEQFF
-	TRBV5-1	TRBJ1-3	CASSLDGQALNTIYF
-	TRBV11-3	TRBJ1-1	CASSSMNTEAFF
-	TRBV28	TRBJ2-3	CASSSPTSGEDTQYF
-	TRBV6-6	TRBJ2-2	CASNRGVRTGELFF